This T cell receptor beta chain was identified during a study of blood T cell repertoires in COVID-19. V shed 4 bases, J shed 9 bases, and the junction held 4 bases outside the gene matches. The germline gives CDR1 SGHDT, CDR2 YYEEEE. This CDR3 contains 13 residues. Authors' methods: Nucleated cell number was recorded as an estimate derived from reference gene primer amplification. Repertoires were generated with immunoSEQ multiplex PCR, while TCRdb's copy carries only in-frame clones and drops some. V and J calls and clone size come straight from that table; D and trimming were deduced from the DNA. This repertoire shows 300,000 to 350,000 clones, 80% to 90% found once; its top ten account for less than 2.5%.

This chain links TRBV5-6 with TRBJ1-6, with 7 bases identical to TRBD1. Sequencing input: PBMCs or T cells enriched from blood (not recorded which). The sequence was obtained from a man younger than 45 who had recovered from COVID-19. The CDR3 nucleotides read TGTGCCAGCAGCGCCACAGGGGCTTCACCCCTCCACTTT. Protein sequence: CASSATGASPLHF.